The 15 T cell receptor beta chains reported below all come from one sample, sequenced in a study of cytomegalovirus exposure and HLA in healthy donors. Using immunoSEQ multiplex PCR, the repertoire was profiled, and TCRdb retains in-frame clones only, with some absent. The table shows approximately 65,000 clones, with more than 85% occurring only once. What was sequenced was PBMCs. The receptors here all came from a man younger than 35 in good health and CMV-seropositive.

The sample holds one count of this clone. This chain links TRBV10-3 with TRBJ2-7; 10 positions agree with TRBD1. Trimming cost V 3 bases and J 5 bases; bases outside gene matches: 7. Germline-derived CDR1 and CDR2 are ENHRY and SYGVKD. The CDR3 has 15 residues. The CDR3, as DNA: TGTGCCATCAGTGACTTGGACAGGGGGAAAGACGAGCAGTACTTC. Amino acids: CAISDLDRGKDEQYF.

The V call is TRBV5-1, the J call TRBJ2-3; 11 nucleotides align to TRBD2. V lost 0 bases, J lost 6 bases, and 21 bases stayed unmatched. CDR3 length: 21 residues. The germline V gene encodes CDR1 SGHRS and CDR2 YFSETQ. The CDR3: CASSLVAKTGVSSGRSDTQYF. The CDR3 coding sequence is TGCGCCAGCAGCTTGGTGGCCAAGACAGGGGTGTCTAGCGGGAGGTCCGATACGCAGTATTTT.

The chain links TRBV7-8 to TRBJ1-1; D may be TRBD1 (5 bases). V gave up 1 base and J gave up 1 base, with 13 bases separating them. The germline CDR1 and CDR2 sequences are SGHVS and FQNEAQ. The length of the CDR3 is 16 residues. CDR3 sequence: CASSLGVGLQNTEAFF. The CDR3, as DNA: TGTGCCAGCAGCTTAGGGGTGGGACTCCAGAACACTGAAGCTTTCTTT.

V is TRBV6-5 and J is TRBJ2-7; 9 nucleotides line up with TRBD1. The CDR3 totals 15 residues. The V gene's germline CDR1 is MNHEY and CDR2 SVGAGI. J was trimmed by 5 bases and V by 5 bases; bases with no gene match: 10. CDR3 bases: TGTGCCAGCAGTGCACCGGGACAGGGTGTCAACGAGCAGTACTTC. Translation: CASSAPGQGVNEQYF.

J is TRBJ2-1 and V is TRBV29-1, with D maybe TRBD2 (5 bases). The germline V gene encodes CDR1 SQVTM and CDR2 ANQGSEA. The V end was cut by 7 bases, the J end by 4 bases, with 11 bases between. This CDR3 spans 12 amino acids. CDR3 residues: CSARTGYNEQFF. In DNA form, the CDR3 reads TGCAGCGCCCGGACTGGTTACAATGAGCAGTTCTTC.

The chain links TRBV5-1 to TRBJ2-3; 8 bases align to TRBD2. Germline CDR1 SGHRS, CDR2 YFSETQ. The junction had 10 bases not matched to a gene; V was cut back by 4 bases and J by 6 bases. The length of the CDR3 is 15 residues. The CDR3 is CASSPRSGSSDTQYF. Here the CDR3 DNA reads TGCGCCAGCAGCCCAAGGAGCGGGAGTAGCGATACGCAGTATTTT.

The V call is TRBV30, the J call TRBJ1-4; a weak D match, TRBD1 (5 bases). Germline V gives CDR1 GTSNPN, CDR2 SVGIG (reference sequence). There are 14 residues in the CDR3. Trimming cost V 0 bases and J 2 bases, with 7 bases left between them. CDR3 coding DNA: TGTGCCTGGAGTGTTCGGGGGACTAATGAAAAACTGTTTTTT. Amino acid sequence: CAWSVRGTNEKLFF.

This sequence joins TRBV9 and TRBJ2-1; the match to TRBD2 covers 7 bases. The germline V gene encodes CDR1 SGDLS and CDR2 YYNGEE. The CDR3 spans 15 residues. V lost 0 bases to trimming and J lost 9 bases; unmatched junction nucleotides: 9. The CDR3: CASSVAGRDNVEQFF. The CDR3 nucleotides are TGTGCCAGCAGCGTAGCAGGGAGGGATAATGTTGAGCAGTTCTTC.

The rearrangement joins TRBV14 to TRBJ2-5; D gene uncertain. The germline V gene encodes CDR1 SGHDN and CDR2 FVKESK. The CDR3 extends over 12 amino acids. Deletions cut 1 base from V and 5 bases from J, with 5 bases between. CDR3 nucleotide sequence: TGTGCCAGCAGCCAAGCGCAGGAGACCCAGTACTTC. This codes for CASSQAQETQYF.

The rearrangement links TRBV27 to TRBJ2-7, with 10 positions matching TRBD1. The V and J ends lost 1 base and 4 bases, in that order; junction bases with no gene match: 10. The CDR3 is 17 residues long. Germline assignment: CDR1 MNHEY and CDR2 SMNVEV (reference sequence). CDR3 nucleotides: TGTGCCAGCAGTTTATGGGGGGGACAGGGGACCACATACGAGCAGTACTTC. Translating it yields CASSLWGGQGTTYEQYF.

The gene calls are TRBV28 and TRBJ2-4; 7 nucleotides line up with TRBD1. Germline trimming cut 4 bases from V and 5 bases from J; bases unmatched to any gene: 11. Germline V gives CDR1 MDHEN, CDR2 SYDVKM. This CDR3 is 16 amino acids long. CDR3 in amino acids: CASSSAGAGGQNIQYF. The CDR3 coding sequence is TGTGCCAGCAGTTCGGCTGGGGCAGGGGGACAAAACATTCAGTACTTC.

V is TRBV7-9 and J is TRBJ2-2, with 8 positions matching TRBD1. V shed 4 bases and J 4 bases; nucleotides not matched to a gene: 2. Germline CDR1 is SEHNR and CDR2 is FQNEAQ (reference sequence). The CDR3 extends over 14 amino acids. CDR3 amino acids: CASSWGQVTGELFF. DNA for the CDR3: TGTGCCAGCAGCTGGGGACAGGTCACCGGGGAGCTGTTTTTT.

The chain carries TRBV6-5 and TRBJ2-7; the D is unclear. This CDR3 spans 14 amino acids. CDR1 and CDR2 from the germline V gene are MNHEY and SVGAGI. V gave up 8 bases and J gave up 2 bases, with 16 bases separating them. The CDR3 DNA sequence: TGTGCCAGCTCCCCAACAAGACAAGCCTACGAGCAGTACTTC. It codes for CASSPTRQAYEQYF.

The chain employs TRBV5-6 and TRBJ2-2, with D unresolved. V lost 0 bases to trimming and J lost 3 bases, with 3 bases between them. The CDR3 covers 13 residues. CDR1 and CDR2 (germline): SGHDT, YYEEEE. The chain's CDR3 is CASSLVDTGELFF. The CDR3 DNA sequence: TGTGCCAGCAGCTTGGTCGACACCGGGGAGCTGTTTTTT.

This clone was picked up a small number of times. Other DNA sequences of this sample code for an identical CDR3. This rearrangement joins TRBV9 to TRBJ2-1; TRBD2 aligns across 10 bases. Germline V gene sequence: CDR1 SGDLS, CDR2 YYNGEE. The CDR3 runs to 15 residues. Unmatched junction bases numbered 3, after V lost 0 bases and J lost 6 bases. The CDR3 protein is CASSVEASGSNEQFF. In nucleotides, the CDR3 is TGTGCCAGCAGCGTAGAGGCTAGCGGGAGCAATGAGCAGTTCTTC.